These T cell receptor beta chains were read from a single sample in a study of blood T cells in healthy people across ages. A single record per CDR3 protein comes from TCRdb applying MiXCR to the 5' RACE reads. The sample has around 1,500,000 distinct CDR3 sequences; 25% to 30% are singletons. The sample was blood. The receptors come from a woman between 25 and 40 years old in good health. The CDR3 runs from the conserved cysteine through the conserved F or W. Each record gives: J gene, V gene, CDR3 length, clone size, D gene, CDR3 protein, CDR3 DNA. D genes are given only for firm matches. Size is stated for part of the rows, as once, few or many counts, or as a class when the clone is expanded.

TRBJ2-2 TRBV5-1 15 - - CASSLLAQTSGELFF TGCGCCAGCAGCTTGCTCGCCCAGACCTCCGGGGAGCTGTTTTTT
TRBJ2-3 TRBV9 16 - TRBD2 CASSEAGTSGADTQYF TGTGCCAGCAGCGAGGCCGGGACTAGCGGGGCAGATACGCAGTATTTT
TRBJ2-7 TRBV7-2 15 - - CASSRSRAYSYEQYF TGTGCCAGCAGCCGATCCAGGGCCTACTCCTACGAGCAGTACTTC
TRBJ2-1 TRBV20-1 16 many TRBD2 CSAPRLAGIGSNEQFF TGCAGTGCGCCCCGACTAGCGGGAATCGGCAGCAATGAGCAGTTCTTC
TRBJ2-1 TRBV3-1 16 few TRBD1 CASSQGWTGGHNEQFF TGTGCCAGCAGCCAGGGCTGGACAGGGGGTCACAATGAGCAGTTCTTC
TRBJ2-2 TRBV2 11 few - CASILTGELFF TGTGCCAGCATCCTAACCGGGGAGCTGTTTTTT
TRBJ2-1 TRBV5-5 13 few - CASILKPLNEQFF TGTGCCAGCATCCTCAAGCCGCTCAATGAGCAGTTCTTC
TRBJ1-1 TRBV6-5 16 - - CASSYSGFGMNTEAFF TGTGCCAGCAGTTACTCAGGGTTCGGGATGAACACTGAAGCTTTCTTT
TRBJ2-3 TRBV3-1 16 - - CASSHSYGTSTDTQYF TGTGCCAGCAGCCACTCGTACGGAACTAGCACAGATACGCAGTATTTT
TRBJ2-7 TRBV30 13 few - CAWSGRASYEQYF TGTGCCTGGAGTGGGAGGGCCTCCTACGAGCAGTACTTC
TRBJ1-5 TRBV6-5 13 few - CASSRRENQPQHF TGTGCCAGCAGCCGCAGGGAAAATCAGCCCCAGCATTTT
TRBJ2-7 TRBV6-5 13 few - CASSLMSPYEQYF TGTGCCAGCAGTTTGATGTCCCCCTACGAGCAGTACTTC
TRBJ2-1 TRBV18 15 few TRBD2 CASSPEGLAGGEQFF TGTGCCAGCTCACCAGAGGGACTAGCGGGCGGTGAGCAGTTCTTC
TRBJ2-5 TRBV3-1 15 many - CASSQDLGRAQTQYF TGTGCCAGCAGCCAAGATCTGGGCAGGGCTCAGACCCAGTACTTC
TRBJ2-2 TRBV10-3 15 - TRBD2 CAISESGLATGELFF TGTGCCATCAGTGAGTCCGGACTAGCGACCGGGGAGCTGTTTTTT
TRBJ1-2 TRBV6-5 21 few TRBD1 CASSLLIRFYLPGQGNYGYTF TGTGCCAGCAGTTTACTCATTAGATTTTACCTTCCGGGACAGGGGAATTATGGCTACACCTTC
TRBJ2-1 TRBV7-3 15 - TRBD1 CAISTGTGVSDEQFF TGTGCCATCAGCACCGGGACAGGGGTGAGCGATGAGCAGTTCTTC
TRBJ2-7 TRBV5-1 15 many - CASSLARAGLYEQYF TGCGCCAGCAGCTTGGCGAGGGCAGGACTCTACGAGCAGTACTTC
TRBJ2-5 TRBV20-1 13 few - CSARVEGKETQYF TGCAGTGCTAGAGTAGAAGGGAAAGAGACCCAGTACTTC
TRBJ1-4 TRBV11-2 18 - TRBD1 CASSLVLAPGQGSSKLFF TGTGCCAGCAGCTTAGTACTCGCACCGGGACAGGGATCTTCAAAACTGTTTTTT
TRBJ1-4 TRBV20-1 16 - TRBD1 CSARDGGGQGNEKLFF TGCAGTGCTAGAGACGGGGGAGGACAGGGAAATGAAAAACTGTTTTTT
TRBJ2-4 TRBV28 13 few TRBD1 CATDRDSKNIQYF TGTGCCACCGACCGGGACAGCAAAAACATTCAGTACTTC